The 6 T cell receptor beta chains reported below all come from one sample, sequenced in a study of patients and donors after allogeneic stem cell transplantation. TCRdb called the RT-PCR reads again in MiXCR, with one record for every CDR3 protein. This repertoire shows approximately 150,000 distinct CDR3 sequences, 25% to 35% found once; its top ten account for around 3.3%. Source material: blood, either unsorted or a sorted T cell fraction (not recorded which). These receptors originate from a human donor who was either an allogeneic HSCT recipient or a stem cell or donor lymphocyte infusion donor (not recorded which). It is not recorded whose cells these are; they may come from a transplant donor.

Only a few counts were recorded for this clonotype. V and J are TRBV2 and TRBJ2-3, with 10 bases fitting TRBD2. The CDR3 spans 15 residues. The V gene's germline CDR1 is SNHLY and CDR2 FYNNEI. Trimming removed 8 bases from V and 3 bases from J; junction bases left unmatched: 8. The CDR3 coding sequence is TGTGCCAGCCGTATAGCGGGAGGCTCGACAGATACGCAGTATTTT. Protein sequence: CASRIAGGSTDTQYF.

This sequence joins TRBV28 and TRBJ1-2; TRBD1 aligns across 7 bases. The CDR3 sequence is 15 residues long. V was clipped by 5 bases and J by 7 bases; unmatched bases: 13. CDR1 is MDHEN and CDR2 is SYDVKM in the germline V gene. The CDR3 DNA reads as TGTGCCAGCAGTCTCGAGACAGGGCGGTTAGGTGGCTACACCTTC. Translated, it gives CASSLETGRLGGYTF.

In DNA, the CDR3 is TGTGCCAGCTCACCAATGACCGCCCCGTCACCCCTCCACTTT. Amino acids: CASSPMTAPSPLHF. The rearrangement joins TRBV18 to TRBJ1-6; D unclear. Germline assignment: CDR1 KGHSH and CDR2 LQKENI. V shed 2 bases and J shed 10 bases, with 12 bases lying between them. The CDR3 runs to 14 residues. The full variable domain, in which reference TRBV18 and TRBJ1-6 provide the parts outside the CDR3, is NAGVMQNPRHLVRRRGQEARLRCSPMKGHSHVYWYRQLPEEGLKFMVYLQKENIIDESGMPKERFSAEFPKEGPSILRIQQVVRGDSAAYFCASSPMTAPSPLHFGNGTRLTVT.

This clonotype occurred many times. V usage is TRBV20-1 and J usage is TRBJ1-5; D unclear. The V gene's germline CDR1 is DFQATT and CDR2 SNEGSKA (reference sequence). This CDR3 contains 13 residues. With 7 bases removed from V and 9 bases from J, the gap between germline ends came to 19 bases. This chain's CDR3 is CSVRLTTRGPQHF. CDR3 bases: TGCAGTGTTCGCCTTACAACGCGAGGGCCCCAGCATTTT.

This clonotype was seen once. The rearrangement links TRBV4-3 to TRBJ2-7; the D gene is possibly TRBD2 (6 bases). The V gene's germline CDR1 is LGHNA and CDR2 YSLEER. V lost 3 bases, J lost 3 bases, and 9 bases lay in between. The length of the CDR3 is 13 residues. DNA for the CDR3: TGCGCCAGCAGCCATGGGAGGATCTACGAGCAGTACTTC. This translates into CASSHGRIYEQYF.

The CDR3 DNA is TGTGCCAGCAGCGTCGATACCGGGACTTCCTACGAGCAGTACTTC. Amino acid sequence: CASSVDTGTSYEQYF. The rearrangement uses TRBV9 and TRBJ2-7; D is possibly TRBD2 (6 bases). The V gene lost 2 bases and the J gene lost 1 base, with 13 bases spanning the gap. The CDR3 runs to 15 residues. Per germline, CDR1 SGDLS and CDR2 YYNGEE.